The text below deals with one T cell receptor (beta chain). Sequence at one end of the junction differs from germline and may be a read error. TCRdb reassembled clones from the PCR reads with MiXCR. In the table there are about 28,000 clones, around 22% of which are singletons. The CDR3 runs to 16 residues. Germline V CDR1 and CDR2: MNHNS, SASEGT. The source of the sample is a study of metastatic and nonmetastatic thyroid tumors. Thyroid surgery was preceded by no treatment in any patient. Source material: blood. The sequence was collected from a female donor with papillary thyroid cancer or a benign thyroid nodule (not recorded which). Some clones in this sample may be carry-over from other donors' samples. V gene TRBV6-1 combines with J gene TRBJ1-5; D uncertain. The CDR3 DNA reads as TGTGCCAGCAGTGAATACTCTATCAGAAGCAATAAGCCCAAGCATTTT. Residues: CASSEYSIRSNKPKHF.